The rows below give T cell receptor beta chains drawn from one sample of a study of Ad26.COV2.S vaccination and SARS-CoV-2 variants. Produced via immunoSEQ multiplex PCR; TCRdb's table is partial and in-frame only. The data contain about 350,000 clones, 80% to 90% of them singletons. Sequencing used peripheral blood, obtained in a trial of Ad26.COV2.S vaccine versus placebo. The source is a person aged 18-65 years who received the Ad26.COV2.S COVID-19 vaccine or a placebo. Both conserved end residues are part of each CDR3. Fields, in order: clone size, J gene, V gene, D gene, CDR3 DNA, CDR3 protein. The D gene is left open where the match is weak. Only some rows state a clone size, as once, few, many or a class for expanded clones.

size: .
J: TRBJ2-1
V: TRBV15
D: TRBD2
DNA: TGTGCCACCAGCGGGAGGGACAATGAGCAGTTCTTC
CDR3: CATSGRDNEQFF

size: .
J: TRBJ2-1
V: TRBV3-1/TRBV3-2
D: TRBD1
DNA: TGTGCCAGCAGCCAAGATCTGTCGGGACAGGGTTACAATGAGCAGTTCTTC
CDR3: CASSQDLSGQGYNEQFF

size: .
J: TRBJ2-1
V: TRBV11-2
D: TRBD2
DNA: TGTGCCAGCAGCTTAGACTTTTCGAGGGGCGGGGGGCCGAATTACAATGAGCAGTTCTTC
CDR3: CASSLDFSRGGGPNYNEQFF

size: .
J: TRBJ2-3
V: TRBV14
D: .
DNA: TGTGCCAGCAGCCAAGATCTGGTAGGAAATACGCAGTATTTT
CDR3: CASSQDLVGNTQYF

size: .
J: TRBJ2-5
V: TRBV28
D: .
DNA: TGTGCCAGCAGTTTCCCAGGGCGCCAAGAGACCCAGTACTTC
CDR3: CASSFPGRQETQYF

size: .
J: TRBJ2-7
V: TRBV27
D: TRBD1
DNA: TGTGCCAGCAGTAGGACAGGGCCCTACGAGCAGTACTTC
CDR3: CASSRTGPYEQYF

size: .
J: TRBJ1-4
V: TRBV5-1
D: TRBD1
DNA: TGCGCCAGCAGCCCCGGGACAGTACGTAATGAAAAACTGTTTTTT
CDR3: CASSPGTVRNEKLFF

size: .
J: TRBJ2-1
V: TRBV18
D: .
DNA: TGTGCCAGCTCACCTCCGACTATTTACAATGAGCAGTTCTTC
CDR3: CASSPPTIYNEQFF

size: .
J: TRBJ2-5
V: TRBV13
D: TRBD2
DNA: TGTGCCAGCAGCTTACTCGGCGGGAGGGAGACCCAGTACTTC
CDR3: CASSLLGGRETQYF

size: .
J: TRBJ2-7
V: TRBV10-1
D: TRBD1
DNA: TGCGCCAGCAGCCACGGGACAGCTTTCTACGAGCAGTACTTC
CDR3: CASSHGTAFYEQYF

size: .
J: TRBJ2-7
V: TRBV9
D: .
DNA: TGTGCCAGCAGCGTAACTGCCGGTAACTACGAGCAGTACTTC
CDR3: CASSVTAGNYEQYF

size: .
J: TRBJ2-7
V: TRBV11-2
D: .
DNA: TGTGCCAGCAGCTTAGATATAGGCCCCGTAAGAAAGTACTTC
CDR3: CASSLDIGPVRKYF

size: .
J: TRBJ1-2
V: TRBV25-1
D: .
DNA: TGTGCCAGCAGTGTCGGCGTTGGCTACACCTTC
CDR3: CASSVGVGYTF

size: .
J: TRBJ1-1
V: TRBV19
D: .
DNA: TGTGCCAGTAGTATCGTCAGGGCGGGCACTGAAGCTTTCTTT
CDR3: CASSIVRAGTEAFF

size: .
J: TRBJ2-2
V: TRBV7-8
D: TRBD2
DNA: TGTGCCAGCAGCTCCCGACTGCTAGCGGGTACCCACACCGGGGAGCTGTTTTTT
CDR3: CASSSRLLAGTHTGELFF

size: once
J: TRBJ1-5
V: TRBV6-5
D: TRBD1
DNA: TGTGCCAGCAGGGGACAGGGATTTCAGCCCCAGCATTTT
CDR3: CASRGQGFQPQHF

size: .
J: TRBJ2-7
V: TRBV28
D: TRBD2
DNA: TGTGCCAGCAGTTTATCGTGGGCTAGCGGGAGATTCTACGAGCAGTACTTC
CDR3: CASSLSWASGRFYEQYF

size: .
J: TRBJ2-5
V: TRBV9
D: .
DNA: TGTGCCAGCAGCGTAGAAGGGGGATACTCCACCCGGGGCCAAGAGACCCAGTACTTC
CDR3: CASSVEGGYSTRGQETQYF

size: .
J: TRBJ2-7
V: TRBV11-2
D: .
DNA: TGTGCCAGCAGCTTACTAAGCGTTGGAGAGCAGTACTTC
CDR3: CASSLLSVGEQYF

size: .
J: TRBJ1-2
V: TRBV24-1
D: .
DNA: TGTGCCACCAGTGGAAGGGGCTACTATGGCTACACCTTC
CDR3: CATSGRGYYGYTF

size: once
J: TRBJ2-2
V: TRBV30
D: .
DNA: TGTGCCTGGAGTGTACATGAGAACACCGGGGAGCTGTTTTTT
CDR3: CAWSVHENTGELFF

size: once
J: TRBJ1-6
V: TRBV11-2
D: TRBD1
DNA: TGTGCCAGCAGCGAGGACAGGGGTTCCTATAATTCACCCCTCCACTTT
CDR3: CASSEDRGSYNSPLHF

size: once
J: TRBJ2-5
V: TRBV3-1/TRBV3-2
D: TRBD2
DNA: TGTGCCAGCAGCCAAAGATCCAGCGGGGGGGCCGTCGAGGAGACCCAGTACTTC
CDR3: CASSQRSSGGAVEETQYF

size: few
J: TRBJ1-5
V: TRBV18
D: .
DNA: TGTGCCAGCTCAGCAGGCGAGAATCAGCCCCAGCATTTT
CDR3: CASSAGENQPQHF

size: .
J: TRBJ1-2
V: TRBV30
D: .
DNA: TGTGCCTGGAGTGGGACAGTCTATGGCTACACCTTC
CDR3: CAWSGTVYGYTF

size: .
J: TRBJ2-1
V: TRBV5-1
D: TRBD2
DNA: TGCGCCAGCAGCCAACGACTAGCGGGGAAATATTACAATGAGCAGTTCTTC
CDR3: CASSQRLAGKYYNEQFF

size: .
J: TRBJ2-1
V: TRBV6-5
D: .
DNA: TGTGCCAGCCGCGCCGGGACAACTTATGTGCAGTTCTTC
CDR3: CASRAGTTYVQFF

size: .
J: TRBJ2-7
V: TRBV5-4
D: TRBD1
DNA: TGTGCCAGCAGCTGGGGACAGGGCTCCTACGAGCAGTACTTC
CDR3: CASSWGQGSYEQYF

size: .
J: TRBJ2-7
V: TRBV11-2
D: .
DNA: TGTGCCAGCAGAAAACCGGGGCTGAGCTCCTACGAGCAGTACTTC
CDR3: CASRKPGLSSYEQYF

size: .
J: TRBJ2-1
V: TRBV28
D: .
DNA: TGTGCCAAGAATTTCGCCAGGTTTCTTATTCGGCAGTTCTTC
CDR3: CAKNFARFLIRQFF

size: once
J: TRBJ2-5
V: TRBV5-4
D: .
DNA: TGTGCCAGTCACAGGGACTCAGAGACCCAGTACTTC
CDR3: CASHRDSETQYF

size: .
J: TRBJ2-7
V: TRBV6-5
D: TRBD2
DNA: TGTGCCAGCAGTTTTAAGCGGGAAGGGTCCTACGAGCAGTACTTC
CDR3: CASSFKREGSYEQYF

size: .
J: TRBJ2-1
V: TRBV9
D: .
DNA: TGTGCCACGACGGAAAGACCGGTCTCCCTGCGACCGTACAATGAGCAGTTCTTC
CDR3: CATTERPVSLRPYNEQFF

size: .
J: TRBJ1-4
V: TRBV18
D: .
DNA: TGTGCCAGCTCACCACCGGGAGAAAAACTGTTTTTT
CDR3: CASSPPGEKLFF

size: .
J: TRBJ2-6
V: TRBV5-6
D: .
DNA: TGTGCCAGCAGCGAGCTCGGGGACCGCTCTGGGGCCAACGTCCTGACTTTC
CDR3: CASSELGDRSGANVLTF

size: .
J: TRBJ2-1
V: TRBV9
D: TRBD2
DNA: TGTGCCAGCAGCGTAGGAGTGGGACTAGAAACTGGTGAGCAGTTCTTC
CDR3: CASSVGVGLETGEQFF

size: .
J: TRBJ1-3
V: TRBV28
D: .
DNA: TGTGCCAGCAGTTTCAGGGGCTCTGGAAACACCATATATTTT
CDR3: CASSFRGSGNTIYF

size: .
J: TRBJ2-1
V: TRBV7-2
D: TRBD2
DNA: TGTGCCAGCAGCTTAGTAGCGGGAGGGTACAATGAGCAGTTCTTC
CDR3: CASSLVAGGYNEQFF

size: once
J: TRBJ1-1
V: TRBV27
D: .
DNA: TGTGCCAGCAGAAAACAGGGAGGGCTTACTGAAGCTTTCTTT
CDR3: CASRKQGGLTEAFF

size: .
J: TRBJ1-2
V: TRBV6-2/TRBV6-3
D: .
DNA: TGTGCCAGCAGTTACGCGGCAGGTACTAAATATGGCTACACCTTC
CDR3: CASSYAAGTKYGYTF

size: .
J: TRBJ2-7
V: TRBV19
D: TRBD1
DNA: TGTGCCAGTAGTATAGCCACCCGAAGACAGGGAAGCTCCTACGAGCAGTACTTC
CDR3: CASSIATRRQGSSYEQYF

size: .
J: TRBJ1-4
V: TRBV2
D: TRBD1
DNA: TGTGCCAGCAGCGGGACAGGGAATGAAAAACTGTTTTTT
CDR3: CASSGTGNEKLFF

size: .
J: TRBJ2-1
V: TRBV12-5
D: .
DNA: TGTGCTAGTGGTCTGCATGTACAGGGAATGAATGAGCAGTTCTTC
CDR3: CASGLHVQGMNEQFF

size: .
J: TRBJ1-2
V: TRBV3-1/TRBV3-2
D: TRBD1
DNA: TGTGCCAGCAGCCAAGATTCTACTGACAGGGGACTATTCTATGGCTACACCTTC
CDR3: CASSQDSTDRGLFYGYTF

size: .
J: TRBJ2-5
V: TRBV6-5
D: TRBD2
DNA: TGTGCCAGCAGGCGGGGGCAAGAGACCCAGTACTTC
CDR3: CASRRGQETQYF

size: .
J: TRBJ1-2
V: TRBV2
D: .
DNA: TGTGCCAGCAGTGAACGCACAGTAGGGGGCTACACCTTC
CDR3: CASSERTVGGYTF

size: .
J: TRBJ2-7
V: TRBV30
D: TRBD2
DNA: TGTGCCTGGGATAGCGGGAGTCGCTACGAGCAGTACTTC
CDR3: CAWDSGSRYEQYF

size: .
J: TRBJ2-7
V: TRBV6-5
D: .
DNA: TGTGCCAGCATAGAACAGGGTTTAGGTTCCTACGAGCAGTACTTC
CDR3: CASIEQGLGSYEQYF

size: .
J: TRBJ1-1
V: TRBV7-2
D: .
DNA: TGTGCCAGCAGCCGTAGGGCGGGAACTGAAGCTTTCTTT
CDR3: CASSRRAGTEAFF

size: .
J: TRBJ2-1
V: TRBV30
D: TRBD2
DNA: TGTGCCTGGAGTGTACTGGGGACTAGTAATGAGCAGTTCTTC
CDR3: CAWSVLGTSNEQFF

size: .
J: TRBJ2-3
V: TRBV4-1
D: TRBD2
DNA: TGCGCCAGCAGCCAAGCGCCTAGCGGGATTTTTACCTACGCGCAGTATTTT
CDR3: CASSQAPSGIFTYAQYF

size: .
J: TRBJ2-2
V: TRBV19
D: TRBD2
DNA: TGTGCCAGTAGTGTACTTGTTGCGGGAGACAGTTTGTGGACCGGGGAGCTGTTTTTT
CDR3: CASSVLVAGDSLWTGELFF

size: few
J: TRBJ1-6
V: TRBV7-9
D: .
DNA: TGTGCCAGCAGCTTAGGGGCCGAGGGTTCACCCCTCCACTTT
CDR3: CASSLGAEGSPLHF